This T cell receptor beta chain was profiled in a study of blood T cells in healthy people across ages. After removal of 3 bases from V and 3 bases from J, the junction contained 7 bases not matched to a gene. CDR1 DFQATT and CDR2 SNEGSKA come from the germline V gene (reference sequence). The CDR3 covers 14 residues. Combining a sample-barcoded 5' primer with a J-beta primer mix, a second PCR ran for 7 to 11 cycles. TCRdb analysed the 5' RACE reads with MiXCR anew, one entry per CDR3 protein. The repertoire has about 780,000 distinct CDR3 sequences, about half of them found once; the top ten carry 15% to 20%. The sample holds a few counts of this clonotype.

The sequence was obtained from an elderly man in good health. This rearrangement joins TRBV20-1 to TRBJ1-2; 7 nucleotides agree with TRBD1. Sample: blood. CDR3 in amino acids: CSASTGQLYYGYTF. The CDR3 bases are TGCAGTGCTAGTACGGGACAGCTATACTATGGCTACACCTTC.